The next 3 T cell receptor beta chains were all read from a single sample in a study of CD8+ T cells in alopecia areata. Sequencing templates came from extracted RNA that was reverse transcribed into cDNA. TCRdb's copy holds only in-frame clones and misses some; the assay was immunoSEQ multiplex PCR. The sample shows about 99,000 clones, approximately 52% of them seen only once. The sample was CD4+ T cells sorted from blood. Every receptor here comes from a human donor in good health.

This clone is a singleton in its sample. The V call is TRBV13, the J call TRBJ1-6, with TRBD1 matching over 8 bases. CDR3 size: 17 residues. The germline CDR1 and CDR2 sequences are PRHDT and FYEKMQ (reference sequence). The V gene end was trimmed by 5 bases and the J gene end by 0 bases; junction bases not matched to a gene: 6. CDR3 residues: CASSGRTGSSYNSPLHF. CDR3 coding DNA: TGTGCCAGCAGCGGAAGGACAGGGAGCTCCTATAATTCACCCCTCCACTTT.

This clone was seen more than once but under ten times. The junction does not match germline at one end; this may be a read error. The rearrangement joins TRBV29-1 to TRBJ1-1, with a tentative D call TRBD1 (5 bases). The CDR3 consists of 13 residues. Germline CDR1 and CDR2: SQVTM and ANQGSEA. In nucleotides, the CDR3 is TGCAGAGTTGGGCTACAGGAAAACACTGAAGCTTTCTTT. Translation gives CRVGLQENTEAFF.

The rearrangement uses TRBV18 and TRBJ2-7, with TRBD1 matching 9 bases. V shed 3 bases and J 5 bases; nucleotides not matched to a gene: 5. This CDR3 region has 14 residues. CDR1 and CDR2 from the germline V gene are KGHSH and LQKENI. This CDR3 reads CASSPGTGSHEQYF. CDR3 sequence (DNA): TGTGCCAGCTCACCCGGGACAGGGTCCCACGAGCAGTACTTC.